This T cell receptor (beta chain) was observed in a study of shared clonotypes between healthy human individuals. TCRdb's table, derived via immunoSEQ multiplex PCR, lists solely in-frame clones and lacks some. The data contain approximately 500,000 clones, almost 97% of them singletons. The germline V gene encodes CDR1 KGHSH and CDR2 LQKENI. The junction had 9 bases not matched to a gene; V was cut back by 2 bases and J by 5 bases. This CDR3 is built from 17 residues. The sequenced material came from naive CD4+ T cells sorted from blood. This sample's subset: CD45RA+ positively selected. The chain employs TRBV18 and TRBJ2-3; the match to TRBD1 covers 11 bases. This sequence originates from a woman between 25 and 40 years old in good health. The CDR3 sequence is CASSPIVRTGGVDTQYF. CDR3 bases: TGTGCCAGCTCACCAATTGTGAGGACAGGGGGCGTAGATACGCAGTATTTT.